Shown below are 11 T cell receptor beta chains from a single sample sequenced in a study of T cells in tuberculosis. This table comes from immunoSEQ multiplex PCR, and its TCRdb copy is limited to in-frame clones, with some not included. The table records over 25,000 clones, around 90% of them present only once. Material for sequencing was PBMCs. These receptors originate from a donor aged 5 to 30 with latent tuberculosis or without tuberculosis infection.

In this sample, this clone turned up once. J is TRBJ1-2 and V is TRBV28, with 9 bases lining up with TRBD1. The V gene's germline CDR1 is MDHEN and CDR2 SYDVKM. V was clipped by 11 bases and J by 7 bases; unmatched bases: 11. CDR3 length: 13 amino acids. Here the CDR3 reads CAVPGQGRSGYTF. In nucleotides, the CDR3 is TGTGCCGTTCCGGGACAGGGACGGAGTGGCTACACCTTC.

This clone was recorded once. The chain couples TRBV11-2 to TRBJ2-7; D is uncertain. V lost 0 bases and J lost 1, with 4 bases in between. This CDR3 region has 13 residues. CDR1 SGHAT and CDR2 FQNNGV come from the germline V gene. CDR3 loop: CASSLDSSYEQYF. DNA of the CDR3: TGTGCCAGCAGCTTAGACTCTTCCTACGAGCAGTACTTC.

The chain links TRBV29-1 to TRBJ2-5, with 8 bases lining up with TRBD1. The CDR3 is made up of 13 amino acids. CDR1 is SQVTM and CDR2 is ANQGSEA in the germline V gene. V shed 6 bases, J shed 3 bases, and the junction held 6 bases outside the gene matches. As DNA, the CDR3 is TGCAGCGTCGCGGGACAGGCTAAAGAGACCCAGTACTTC. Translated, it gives CSVAGQAKETQYF.

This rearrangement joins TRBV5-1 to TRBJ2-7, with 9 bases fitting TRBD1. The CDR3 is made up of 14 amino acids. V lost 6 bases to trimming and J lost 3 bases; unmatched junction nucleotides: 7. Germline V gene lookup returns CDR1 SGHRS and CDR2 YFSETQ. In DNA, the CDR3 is TGCGCCAGCACCCCCGGGACAGGGTACTACGAGCAGTACTTC. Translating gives CASTPGTGYYEQYF.

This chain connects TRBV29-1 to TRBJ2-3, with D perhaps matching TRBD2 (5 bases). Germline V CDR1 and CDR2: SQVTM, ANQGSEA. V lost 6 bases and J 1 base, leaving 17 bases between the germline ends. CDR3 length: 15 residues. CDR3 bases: TGCAGCGTCCGCCCCCGCCTACTAGGCACAGATACGCAGTATTTT. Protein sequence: CSVRPRLLGTDTQYF.

CDR3 bases: TGTGCCAGCAGCGTAGGCGGGGGAGGGGCAGATACGCAGTATTTT. Encoded protein: CASSVGGGGADTQYF. The V and J genes are TRBV9 and TRBJ2-3; 7 nucleotides line up with TRBD2. Germline V lookup: CDR1 SGDLS, CDR2 YYNGEE. The trim removed 0 bases at V and 4 bases at J, leaving 5 bases unmatched. This CDR3 has 15 amino acids.

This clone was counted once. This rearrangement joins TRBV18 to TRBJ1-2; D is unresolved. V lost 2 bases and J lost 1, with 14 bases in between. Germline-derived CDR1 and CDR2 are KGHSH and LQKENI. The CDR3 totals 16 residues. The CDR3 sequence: CASSPRDGGVNYGYTF. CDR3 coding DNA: TGTGCCAGCTCACCAAGGGATGGAGGAGTTAACTATGGCTACACCTTC.

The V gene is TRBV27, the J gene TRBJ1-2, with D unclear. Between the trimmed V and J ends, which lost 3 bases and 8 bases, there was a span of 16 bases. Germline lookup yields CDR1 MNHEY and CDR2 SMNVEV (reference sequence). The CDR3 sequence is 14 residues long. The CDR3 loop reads CASSFAGLRQGYTF. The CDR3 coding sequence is TGTGCCAGCAGTTTCGCGGGCCTCCGGCAGGGCTACACCTTC.

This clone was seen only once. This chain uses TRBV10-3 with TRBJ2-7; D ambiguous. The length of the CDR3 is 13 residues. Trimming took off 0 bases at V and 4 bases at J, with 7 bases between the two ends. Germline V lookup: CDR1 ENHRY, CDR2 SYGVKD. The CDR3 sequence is CAISESNGYEQYF. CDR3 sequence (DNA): TGTGCCATCAGTGAGTCGAACGGGTACGAGCAGTACTTC.

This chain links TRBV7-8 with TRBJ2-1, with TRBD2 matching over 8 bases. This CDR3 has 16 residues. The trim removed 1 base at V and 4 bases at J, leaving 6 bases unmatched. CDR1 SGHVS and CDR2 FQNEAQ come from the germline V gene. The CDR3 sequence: CASSLGTGGLYNEQFF. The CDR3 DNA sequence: TGTGCCAGCAGCTTAGGTACGGGGGGGCTTTACAATGAGCAGTTCTTC.

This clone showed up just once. The CDR3 reads CASSLQGLAGDEQFF. The CDR3 region has the DNA TGCGCCAGCAGCTTACAGGGACTAGCGGGGGACGAGCAGTTCTTC. V gene TRBV5-1 combines with J gene TRBJ2-1; the match to TRBD2 covers 14 bases. V gave up 2 bases and J gave up 10 bases; unmatched junction bases: 5. This CDR3 region has 15 residues. Germline V lookup: CDR1 SGHRS, CDR2 YFSETQ.